This TCR beta chain emerged from a study of blood T cell repertoires in COVID-19. Study context: Both acute and convalescent COVID-19 samples were obtained from the United States, Italy and Spain. In each case, the material was cDNA or gDNA derived from T cells, B-cell-depleted T cells, or PBMCs.

Original processing methods: The assay estimated nucleated cells by amplifying reference gene primers. The repertoire was sequenced with immunoSEQ multiplex PCR; TCRdb's copy has only in-frame clones and lacks some. V and J calls and clone size are as listed in that table; D and trimming were resolved from the DNA. The sample has about 140,000 clones, about 90% seen once. The CDR3 covers 20 residues. The ends lost 0 bases at V and 6 bases at J; junction bases unmatched: 17. Looked up from germline, CDR1 is LGHNA and CDR2 is YSLEER. V gene TRBV4-3 combines with J gene TRBJ2-1; the match to TRBD2 covers 10 bases. Material: peripheral blood. The origin of this receptor is a man in his sixties with active or convalescent COVID-19. CDR3 residues: CASSQEGRASGSRWGNEQFF. The CDR3 DNA is TGCGCCAGCAGCCAAGAGGGGAGGGCTAGCGGGAGCCGCTGGGGCAATGAGCAGTTCTTC.